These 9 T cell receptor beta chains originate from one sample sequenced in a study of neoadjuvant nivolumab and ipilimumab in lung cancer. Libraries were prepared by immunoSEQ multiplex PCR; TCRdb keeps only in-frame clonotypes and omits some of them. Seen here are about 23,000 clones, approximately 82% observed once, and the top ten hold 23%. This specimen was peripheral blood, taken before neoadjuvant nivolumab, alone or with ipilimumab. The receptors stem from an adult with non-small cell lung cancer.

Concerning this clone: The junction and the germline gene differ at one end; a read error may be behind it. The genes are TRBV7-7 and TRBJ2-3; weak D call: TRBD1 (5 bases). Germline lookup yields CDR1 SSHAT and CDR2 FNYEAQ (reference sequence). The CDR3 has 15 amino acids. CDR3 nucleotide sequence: TGTGCTAGCAGCTCGACAGTTGCTAGCACAGATACGCAGTATTTT. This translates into CASSSTVASTDTQYF.

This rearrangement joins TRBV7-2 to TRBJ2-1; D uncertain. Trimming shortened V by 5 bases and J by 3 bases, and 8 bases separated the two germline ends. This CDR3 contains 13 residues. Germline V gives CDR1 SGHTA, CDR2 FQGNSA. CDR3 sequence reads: CASSPTFYNEQFF. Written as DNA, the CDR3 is TGTGCCAGCAGCCCCACTTTCTACAATGAGCAGTTCTTC. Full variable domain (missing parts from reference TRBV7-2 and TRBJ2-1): GAGVSQSPSNKVTEKGKDVELRCDPISGHTALYWYRQSLGQGLEFLIYFQGNSAPDKSGLPSDRFSAERTGGSVSTLTIQRTQQEDSAVYLCASSPTFYNEQFFGPGTRLTVL.

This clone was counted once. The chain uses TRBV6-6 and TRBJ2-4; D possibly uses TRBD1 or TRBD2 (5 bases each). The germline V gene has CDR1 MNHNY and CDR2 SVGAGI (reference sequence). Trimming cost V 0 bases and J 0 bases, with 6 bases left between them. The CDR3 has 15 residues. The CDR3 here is CASSYSGVAKNIQYF. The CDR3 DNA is TGTGCCAGCAGTTACTCGGGGGTAGCCAAAAACATTCAGTACTTC.

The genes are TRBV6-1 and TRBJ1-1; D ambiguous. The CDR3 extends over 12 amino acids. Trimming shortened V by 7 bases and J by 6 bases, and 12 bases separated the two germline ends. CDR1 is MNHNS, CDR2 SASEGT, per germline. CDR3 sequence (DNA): TGTGCCAGCATATGGGAGTCGGCTGAAGCTTTCTTT. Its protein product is CASIWESAEAFF.

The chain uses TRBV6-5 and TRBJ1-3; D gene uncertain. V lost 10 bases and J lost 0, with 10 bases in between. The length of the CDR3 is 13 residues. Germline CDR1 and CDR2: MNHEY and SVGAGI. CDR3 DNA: TGTGCCACTACACGAGGCTCTGGAAACACCATATATTTT. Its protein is CATTRGSGNTIYF.

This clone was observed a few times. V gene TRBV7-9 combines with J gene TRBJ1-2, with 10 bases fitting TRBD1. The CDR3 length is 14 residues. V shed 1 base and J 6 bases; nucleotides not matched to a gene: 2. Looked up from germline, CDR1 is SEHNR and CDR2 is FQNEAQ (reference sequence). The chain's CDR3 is CASSLVDRGHGYTF. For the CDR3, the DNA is TGTGCCAGCAGCTTAGTAGACAGGGGGCATGGCTACACCTTC. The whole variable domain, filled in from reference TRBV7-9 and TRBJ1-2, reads DTGVSQNPRHKITKRGQNVTFRCDPISEHNRLYWYRQTLGQGPEFLTYFQNEAQLEKSRLLSDRFSAERPKGSFSTLEIQRTEQGDSAMYLCASSLVDRGHGYTFGSGTRLTVV.

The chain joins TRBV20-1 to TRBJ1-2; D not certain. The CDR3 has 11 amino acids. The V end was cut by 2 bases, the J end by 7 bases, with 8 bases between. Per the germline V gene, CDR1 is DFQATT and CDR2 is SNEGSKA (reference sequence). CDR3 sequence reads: CSARYSGGYTF. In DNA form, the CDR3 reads TGCAGTGCTAGATATAGCGGTGGCTACACCTTC.

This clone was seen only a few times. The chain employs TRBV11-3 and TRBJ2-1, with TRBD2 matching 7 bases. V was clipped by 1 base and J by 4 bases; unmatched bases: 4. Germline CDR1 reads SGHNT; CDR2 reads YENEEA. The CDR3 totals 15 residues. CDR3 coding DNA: TGTGCCAGCAGCTTAGGACTAGCAGTATACAATGAGCAGTTCTTC. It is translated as CASSLGLAVYNEQFF. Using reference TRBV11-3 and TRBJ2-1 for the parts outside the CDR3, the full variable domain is EAGVVQSPRYKIIEKKQPVAFWCNPISGHNTLYWYLQNLGQGPELLIRYENEEAVDDSQLPKDRFSAERLKGVDSTLKIQPAELGDSAVYLCASSLGLAVYNEQFFGPGTRLTVL.

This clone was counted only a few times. As DNA, the CDR3 is TGTGCCAGCAGCCGAGGGACTACAAGAGGCTACACCTTC. It yields the protein CASSRGTTRGYTF. The gene calls are TRBV7-9 and TRBJ1-2; D might be TRBD1 (5 bases). CDR3 length equals 13 residues. CDR1 and CDR2 from the germline V gene are SEHNR and FQNEAQ (reference sequence). Deletions cut 5 bases from V and 8 bases from J, with 15 bases between. The full variable domain, completed using reference TRBV7-9 and TRBJ1-2, is DTGVSQNPRHKITKRGQNVTFRCDPISEHNRLYWYRQTLGQGPEFLTYFQNEAQLEKSRLLSDRFSAERPKGSFSTLEIQRTEQGDSAMYLCASSRGTTRGYTFGSGTRLTVV.